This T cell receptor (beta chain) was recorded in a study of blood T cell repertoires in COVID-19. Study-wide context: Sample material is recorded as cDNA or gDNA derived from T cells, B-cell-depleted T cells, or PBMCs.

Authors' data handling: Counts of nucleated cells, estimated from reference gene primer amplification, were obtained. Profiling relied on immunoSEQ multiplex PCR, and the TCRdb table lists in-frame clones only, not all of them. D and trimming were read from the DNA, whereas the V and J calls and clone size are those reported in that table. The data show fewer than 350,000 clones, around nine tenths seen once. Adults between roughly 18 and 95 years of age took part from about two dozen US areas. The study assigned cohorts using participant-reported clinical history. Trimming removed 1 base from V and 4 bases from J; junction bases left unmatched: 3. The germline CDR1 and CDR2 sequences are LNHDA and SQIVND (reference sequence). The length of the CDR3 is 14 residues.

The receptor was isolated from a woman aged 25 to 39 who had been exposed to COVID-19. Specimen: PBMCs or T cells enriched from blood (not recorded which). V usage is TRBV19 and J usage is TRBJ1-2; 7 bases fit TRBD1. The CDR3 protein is CASSIGQGGYGYTF. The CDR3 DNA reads TGTGCCAGTAGTATAGGACAGGGTGGCTATGGCTACACCTTC.